The following is a T cell receptor beta chain sequence with its context. Its antigen remains unidentified. Trimming cost V 3 bases and J 5 bases, with 13 bases left between them. In germline, CDR1 is LGHDT, CDR2 YNNKEL (reference sequence). This CDR3 contains 14 residues. This specimen belongs to a study of T cell responses to AZD1222 COVID-19 vaccine. General study points: Repertoire collection took place solely once the T cell response had peaked. Females made up more of the donors, who were largely white British, and clonal diversity may have come out too low. Spike regions recognized by vaccine-associated CD4 TCRs spanned the protein, led by 160-218 and 743-854.

The data were produced by immunoSEQ multiplex PCR, yet TCRdb's version contains in-frame clones alone and is incomplete. The sample includes some 200,000 clones, just over 90% seen only once; the top ten take 3.6%. The sequence came from an adult who received the MenACWY meningococcal vaccine as a control. Sequenced material: peripheral blood, taken 28 days after the second dose of the MenACWY control vaccine. The chain combines TRBV3-1 (or the pseudogene TRBV3-2) with TRBJ2-5, with D perhaps TRBD2 (6 bases). CDR3 residues: CASSQRQGGETQYF. CDR3 nucleotides: TGTGCCAGCAGCCAGAGGCAGGGAGGCGAGACCCAGTACTTC.